These 19 T cell receptor beta chains originate from one sample sequenced in a study of cytomegalovirus exposure and HLA in healthy donors. Primers for the PCR totalled 60 Vbeta and 13 Jbeta. Some clones are missing from TCRdb's copy, which holds only in-frame ones; the method was immunoSEQ multiplex PCR. This sample yields some 110,000 clones, of which around 76% are seen a single time; 15% to 20% belongs to the top ten. Sequencing used PBMCs. Receptors were obtained from a man aged 50-59 years in good health and CMV-seropositive.

The CDR3 coding sequence is TGTGCCAGCAGCTTACTCGCTATAGCGGGAGGACGCACAGATACGCAGTATTTT. It translates to CASSLLAIAGGRTDTQYF. The chain is built from TRBV7-2 and TRBJ2-3, with 10 bases lining up with TRBD2. The germline V gene encodes CDR1 SGHTA and CDR2 FQGNSA. J lost 1 base, V lost 2 bases, and 9 bases had no gene match. This CDR3 is 18 amino acids long.

The CDR3 sequence: CASSLDRWAAGYTF. The DNA for the CDR3 is TGTGCCAGCAGCTTAGATCGGTGGGCCGCTGGCTACACCTTC. The V gene is TRBV11-2, the J gene TRBJ1-2; unclear D gene. CDR1 is SGHAT and CDR2 is FQNNGV in the germline V gene. Trimming left V 0 bases short and J 7 bases short, with 12 bases between. The CDR3 runs to 14 residues. The full variable domain, with the rest looked up from reference TRBV11-2 and TRBJ1-2, is EAGVAQSPRYKIIEKRQSVAFWCNPISGHATLYWYQQILGQGPKLLIQFQNNGVVDDSQLPKDRFSAERLKGVDSTLKIQPAKLEDSAVYLCASSLDRWAAGYTFGSGTRLTVV.

The chain recombines TRBV6-6 with TRBJ1-1, with a weak D call TRBD1 (6 bases). The V gene's germline CDR1 is MNHNY and CDR2 SVGAGI (reference sequence). With 7 bases removed from V and 7 bases from J, the gap between germline ends came to 13 bases. The length of the CDR3 is 12 residues. This CDR3 is CASISQGFEAFF. CDR3 nucleotide sequence: TGTGCCAGCATATCACAGGGCTTTGAAGCTTTCTTT.

J is TRBJ2-1 and V is TRBV5-1; D gene ambiguous. The CDR3 runs to 16 residues. Germline V gene data show CDR1 as SGHRS and CDR2 as YFSETQ. V was shortened by 5 bases and J by 8 bases, with 23 bases between the two germline ends. In DNA, the CDR3 is TGCGCCAGCAGTTCACACCATAGCAGACCCTCCGATGAGCAGTTCTTC. Amino acid sequence: CASSSHHSRPSDEQFF.

The chain employs TRBV5-1 and TRBJ2-1; D is perhaps TRBD1 (6 bases). V was cut by 4 bases and J by 8 bases, with 16 bases left in between. CDR1 and CDR2 (germline): SGHRS, YFSETQ. The CDR3 runs 14 residues. The CDR3 bases are TGCGCCAGCAGCCCAGGACAGTCTGGACATGAGCAGTTCTTC. Translation: CASSPGQSGHEQFF.

This clone was found a few times. This chain links TRBV5-1 with TRBJ2-7; 9 nucleotides agree with TRBD1. CDR1 is SGHRS and CDR2 is YFSETQ in the germline V gene. The CDR3 runs to 14 residues. The V segment lost 7 bases and the J segment 6 bases; nucleotides outside the gene matches: 11. CDR3 amino acids: CASGHGQGRGEQYF. CDR3 nucleotides: TGCGCCAGCGGTCACGGACAGGGGAGAGGCGAGCAGTACTTC.

CDR3 in amino acids: CASSRTGYYGGYTF. DNA for the CDR3: TGTGCCAGCTCACGGACAGGGTACTATGGAGGCTACACCTTC. The chain employs TRBV18 and TRBJ1-2, with TRBD1 identical over 8 bases. V trimming: 4 bases; J trimming: 8 bases; junction bases outside the gene matches: 9. The CDR3 consists of 14 residues. Germline-derived CDR1 and CDR2 are KGHSH and LQKENI.

The chain combines TRBV28 with TRBJ2-7; 7 bases are shared with TRBD1. The CDR3 has 16 amino acids. From germline, CDR1 is MDHEN and CDR2 SYDVKM. Trimming at V came to 6 bases and at J to 3 bases, leaving 14 bases not matched to a gene. CDR3 loop: CASSSSGTEEFYEQYF. The CDR3 nucleotides read TGTGCCAGCAGCAGTTCCGGGACAGAAGAATTCTACGAGCAGTACTTC.

This clone has a handful of counts. The genes are TRBV2 and TRBJ1-1; the D gene is possibly TRBD1 (5 bases). This CDR3 spans 14 amino acids. Trimming shortened V by 4 bases and J by 3 bases, and 12 bases separated the two germline ends. CDR1 and CDR2 (germline): SNHLY, FYNNEI. CDR3 nucleotide sequence: TGTGCCAGCAGTGGAATGGGGCAGCACACTGAAGCTTTCTTT. It is translated as CASSGMGQHTEAFF.

This clone occurred a few times. The chain uses TRBV27 and TRBJ2-1; tentative D call: TRBD2 (7 bases). The germline CDR1 and CDR2 sequences are MNHEY and SMNVEV (reference sequence). This CDR3 spans 16 amino acids. V was trimmed by 0 bases and J by 3 bases, leaving 12 bases between them. The CDR3: CASSLSAGAFYNEQFF. In DNA, the CDR3 is TGTGCCAGCAGTTTATCGGCGGGGGCCTTCTACAATGAGCAGTTCTTC.

This chain connects TRBV5-1 to TRBJ1-1; 8 bases match TRBD1. V lost 5 bases to trimming and J lost 4 bases; unmatched junction nucleotides: 7. The CDR3 loop spans 14 amino acids. Germline loops: CDR1 SGHRS, CDR2 YFSETQ. CDR3 sequence: CASREQGGLTEAFF. The CDR3 region has the DNA TGCGCCAGCAGGGAACAGGGGGGACTCACTGAAGCTTTCTTT.

The chain carries TRBV7-2 and TRBJ1-6; the D gene is possibly TRBD1 (5 bases). The CDR3 runs to 16 residues. V dropped 1 base and J dropped 7 bases, with 14 bases sitting between them. In germline, CDR1 is SGHTA, CDR2 FQGNSA. This chain's CDR3 is CASSLGQGSYNSPLHF. Written as DNA, the CDR3 is TGTGCCAGCAGCTTAGGGCAGGGAAGTTACAATTCACCCCTCCACTTT.

This sequence joins TRBV15 and TRBJ2-5, with D possibly TRBD1 on 7 matching bases. The DNA end lines up better with TRBJ2-7; the J call may be wrong. Germline loops: CDR1 LNHNV, CDR2 YYDKDF (reference sequence). This CDR3 is built from 13 residues. The CDR3 DNA sequence: TGTGCCCCCGTAGGCCAGGGGGGCAACGAGCAGTACTTC. Its protein is CAPVGQGGNEQYF.

The V and J genes are TRBV6-1 and TRBJ2-7, with D possibly matching TRBD1 (5 bases). Germline values: CDR1 MNHNS, CDR2 SASEGT. V was pared by 4 bases and J by 2 bases, with 12 bases between. The CDR3 loop spans 14 amino acids. DNA of the CDR3: TGTGCCAGCAGTGTCCAGGGTGGGACCTACGAGCAGTACTTC. Its translation: CASSVQGGTYEQYF.

This clone was seen only once. The V and J genes are TRBV2 and TRBJ2-7; 9 bases map to TRBD1. There are 13 residues in the CDR3. Trimming at V came to 6 bases and at J to 0 bases, leaving 0 bases not matched to a gene. CDR1 SNHLY and CDR2 FYNNEI come from the germline V gene. The CDR3 bases are TGTGCCAGCAGGGGACAGGGCTCCTACGAGCAGTACTTC. Protein: CASRGQGSYEQYF.

J is TRBJ1-2 and V is TRBV7-6; 7 bases fit TRBD1. Germline V gene lookup returns CDR1 SGHVS and CDR2 FNYEAQ. V trimming: 5 bases; J trimming: 0 bases; junction bases outside the gene matches: 24. This CDR3 spans 21 amino acids. The CDR3 DNA is TGTGCCAGCAGCCCCCGACAGGGTACGACTCCATGGTCGGAGGCTAACTATGGCTACACCTTC. This encodes CASSPRQGTTPWSEANYGYTF. Together with reference TRBV7-6 and TRBJ1-2, the CDR3 gives the full variable domain: GAGVSQSPRYKVTKRGQDVALRCDPISGHVSLYWYRQALGQGPEFLTYFNYEAQQDKSGLPNDRFSAERPEGSISTLTIQRTEQRDSAMYRCASSPRQGTTPWSEANYGYTFGSGTRLTVV.

The CDR3 sequence: CASSLLGDIYEQYF. The CDR3 DNA sequence: TGTGCCAGCAGTTTATTGGGGGACATCTACGAGCAGTACTTC. This rearrangement joins TRBV27 to TRBJ2-5, with D tentatively TRBD1 (6 bases). The DNA matches TRBJ2-7 better at its end, which makes the J call doubtful. There are 14 residues in the CDR3. Germline CDR1 and CDR2: MNHEY and SMNVEV (reference sequence).

The rearrangement uses TRBV7-6 and TRBJ2-1; D not certain. The CDR3 has 14 amino acids. V lost 2 bases, J lost 5 bases, and 10 bases lay in between. The V gene's germline CDR1 is SGHVS and CDR2 FNYEAQ. CDR3 protein: CASSLLLEDNEQFF. CDR3 DNA: TGTGCCAGCAGCTTACTATTAGAGGACAATGAGCAGTTCTTC.

The genes are TRBV11-2 and TRBJ2-7, with 7 bases aligning to TRBD2. Looked up from germline, CDR1 is SGHAT and CDR2 is FQNNGV. The ends lost 5 bases at V and 6 bases at J; junction bases unmatched: 7. The CDR3 has 13 amino acids. The CDR3 sequence is CASSPLPGGEQYF. The CDR3 nucleotides read TGTGCCAGCAGCCCCTTACCGGGGGGCGAGCAGTACTTC.